Listed below are T cell receptor beta chains from one sample, sequenced in a study of PD-L1 blockade in urothelial cancer. Method: immunoSEQ multiplex PCR; TCRdb's copy keeps in-frame clones and lacks some. The sample records 55,000 or so clones, about 80% being singletons. The sample in question was PBMCs, obtained around atezolizumab (anti-PD-L1) treatment. The receptors shown here come from a man in his forties or fifties with urothelial cancer. The CDR3 runs from the conserved cysteine through the conserved F or W. Fields, in order: V gene, D gene, clone size, J gene, CDR3 DNA, CDR3 protein. D genes are given only for firm matches. Size is omitted from some rows. Given values are once, few, many or a class for expanded clones.

>TRBV28|TRBD1|-|TRBJ2-7
TGTGCCACCCGAGGGACAGGGGGCACTGAGCAGTACTTC
CATRGTGGTEQYF
>TRBV9|TRBD1|-|TRBJ1-1
TGTGCCAGCAGCCCGGCGGGGACAGGGGCCACTGAAGCTTTCTTT
CASSPAGTGATEAFF
>TRBV28|-|-|TRBJ2-1
TGTGCCAGCAGTCCCCTCGGACTGTTGAATGAGCAGTTCTTC
CASSPLGLLNEQFF
>TRBV6-5|-|-|TRBJ2-7
TGTGCCAGCAGTCCCGAACGCTACTACGAGCAGTACTTC
CASSPERYYEQYF
>TRBV27|-|-|TRBJ1-3
TGTGCCAGCAGTTTCGGCAAGTCGGCAGGGCTTAGATTTGGAAACACCATATATTTT
CASSFGKSAGLRFGNTIYF
>TRBV7-9|-|-|TRBJ2-7
TGTGCCAGCAGCTGGGGACTTAGCTACGAGCAGTACTTC
CASSWGLSYEQYF
>TRBV2|TRBD2|-|TRBJ2-3
TGTGCCAGCAGTGGCCCCCTCCAGCGGGAGGTAGGGTATTTT
CASSGPLQREVGYF
>TRBV7-2|-|-|TRBJ1-1
TGTGCCAGCAGCTTAGTGGGGGGGTATTCGGAAGCTTTCTTT
CASSLVGGYSEAFF
>TRBV2|TRBD2|-|TRBJ2-1
TGTGCCAGCCACTTACTAGCGGGAGTTGAGCAGTTCTTC
CASHLLAGVEQFF
>TRBV30|-|-|TRBJ1-5
TGTGCCTGGAGCCCCGGGTACAATCAGCCCCAGCATTTT
CAWSPGYNQPQHF
>TRBV19|-|-|TRBJ2-7
TGTGCCAGTAGCAAGTCCGGCGGGACAGCATCCTACGAGCAGTACTTC
CASSKSGGTASYEQYF
>TRBV28|-|-|TRBJ1-2
TGTGCCAGCAGTTCCCTCTTTGGCTACACCTTC
CASSSLFGYTF
>TRBV4-1|-|few|TRBJ2-7
TGCGCCAGCAGCCAAGATCGTGGCGGCCGACGGGTCGAGCAGTACTTC
CASSQDRGGRRVEQYF
>TRBV2|-|-|TRBJ1-2
TGTGCCAGCATAAGACGGGACTTAGCTAACTATGGCTACACCTTC
CASIRRDLANYGYTF
>TRBV2|-|-|TRBJ2-5
TGTGCCATTGGGGCCTCCGAGAAAGAGACCCAGTACTTC
CAIGASEKETQYF
>TRBV5-6|-|-|TRBJ1-1
TGTGCCAGCAGCCCCAGGGTGAGAGCTCTCACTGAAGCTTTCTTT
CASSPRVRALTEAFF
>TRBV9|TRBD2|-|TRBJ2-2
TGTGCCAGTACCCAGGGGGGGCTAGCGGGACTCACCGGGGAGCTGTTTTTT
CASTQGGLAGLTGELFF
>TRBV5-1|-|-|TRBJ2-7
TGCGCCAGCAGCTTGGCCGGGCAGGGAAGGGGCTACGAGCAGTACTTC
CASSLAGQGRGYEQYF
>TRBV2|-|-|TRBJ1-1
TGTGCCAGCAGTGAGAGTCCTTCTGAAGCTTTCTTT
CASSESPSEAFF
>TRBV28|TRBD1|-|TRBJ1-1
TGTGCCAGCAGCCCGGACAGGGGGAGAAAAGCTTTCTTT
CASSPDRGRKAFF
>TRBV28|-|-|TRBJ2-7
TGTGCCAGCAGTTTTGACCCTCTCGCATTGGATTCCCAGGGAGAGCAGTACTTC
CASSFDPLALDSQGEQYF
>TRBV27|TRBD2|-|TRBJ2-1
TGTGCCAGCAATGGACTAGCGGGAGGGACAAACAATGAGCAGTTCTTC
CASNGLAGGTNNEQFF
>TRBV29-1|-|-|TRBJ1-5
TGCAGCGTCTTGACAGGCCTTAATCAGCCCCAGCATTTT
CSVLTGLNQPQHF
>TRBV2|TRBD2|-|TRBJ2-7
TGTGCCAGCAGTAAGGGTAGCGGGAACTACGAGCAGTACTTC
CASSKGSGNYEQYF
>TRBV14|TRBD2|-|TRBJ2-1
TGTGCCAGCAGCCTGACTAGCGGGAAGGGGAATGAGCAGTTCTTC
CASSLTSGKGNEQFF
>TRBV6-5|TRBD1|-|TRBJ2-4
TGTGCCAGCAGTCCAGACAGGGGGCGGATTCAGTACTTC
CASSPDRGRIQYF
>TRBV4-1|TRBD1|-|TRBJ2-1
TGCGCCAGCAGCCAAGTCAGGGACAGGGGCAATGAGCAGTTCTTC
CASSQVRDRGNEQFF
>TRBV2|-|-|TRBJ2-1
TGTGCCAGCAGTGCCGGGGGAGGGGGCTCCTACAATGAGCAGTTCTTC
CASSAGGGGSYNEQFF
>TRBV5-6|TRBD2|-|TRBJ2-5
TGTGCCAGCAGCTTGGCCGGGAGCGGGAGGGCCGGAGAGACCCAGTACTTC
CASSLAGSGRAGETQYF
>TRBV4-3|TRBD2|-|TRBJ2-1
TGCGCCAGCAGCCAAGGGGGTAGCGGGGATTACAATGAGCAGTTCTTC
CASSQGGSGDYNEQFF
>TRBV7-8|-|-|TRBJ2-7
TGTGCCAGCAGCTTAGCGTTTCCTAGCGCCGAGCAGTACTTC
CASSLAFPSAEQYF
>TRBV7-6|TRBD2|-|TRBJ2-7
TGTGCCAGCAGCTTAGCGGCGGGAGGTAACTACGAGCAGTACTTC
CASSLAAGGNYEQYF
>TRBV7-8|-|-|TRBJ2-7
TGTGCCAGCAGCCCCCTCAGGGTTTCCTACGAGCAGTACTTC
CASSPLRVSYEQYF
>TRBV7-2|TRBD1|-|TRBJ2-3
TGTGCCAGCAGCTTTAGGGGGCAGGTAGATACGCAGTATTTT
CASSFRGQVDTQYF
>TRBV6-5|TRBD2|-|TRBJ2-7
TGTGCCAGCAGTTCCCTGGCTAGCGGCCGATACGAGCAGTACTTC
CASSSLASGRYEQYF
>TRBV19|TRBD2|once|TRBJ2-1
TGTGCCAGTAGTCTCGGACTAGCGGGAGGGGTCGAGCAGTTCTTC
CASSLGLAGGVEQFF
>TRBV5-6|TRBD1|once|TRBJ1-4
TGTGCCAGCAGCTTATATTCGGGACAGGGGCTTGAAAAACTGTTTTTT
CASSLYSGQGLEKLFF
>TRBV7-9|-|-|TRBJ2-5
TGTGCCAGCAGCTTTATAGGCAGGGTCGAAGGAGAGACCCAGTACTTC
CASSFIGRVEGETQYF
>TRBV2|-|-|TRBJ2-5
TGTGCCAGCACCCCCTACAGAGTAGCGGACTTACGGGAGACCCAGTACTTC
CASTPYRVADLRETQYF
>TRBV5-8|-|-|TRBJ1-2
TGTGCCAGCAGCTTGGCCAACGTTATGGGGGCGGAAGATGGCTACACCTTC
CASSLANVMGAEDGYTF
>TRBV6-5|-|-|TRBJ2-7
TGTGCCACCACCGGGACTTCCTCCTACGAGCAGTACTTC
CATTGTSSYEQYF
>TRBV6-5|-|-|TRBJ2-4
TGTGCCAGCAGTTACAGCAGGGGAAACATTCAGTACTTC
CASSYSRGNIQYF
>TRBV29-1|TRBD2|-|TRBJ2-1
TGCAGCGTCCGTCGTGGACTAGCTCCAAATGAGCAGTTCTTC
CSVRRGLAPNEQFF
>TRBV30|TRBD1|once|TRBJ1-2
TGTGCCTGGAGGGAGCCCGGGACAGGGGGCGCTGGTCCTGGCTACACCTTC
CAWREPGTGGAGPGYTF
>TRBV27|TRBD1|few|TRBJ1-1
TGTGCCAGCAGTTTGAGGGGGCCAGGCACTGAAGCTTTCTTT
CASSLRGPGTEAFF
>TRBV5-6|TRBD1|-|TRBJ2-7
TGTGCCAGCAGCTTGGCGATCGGGACAGTTTACGAGCAGTACTTC
CASSLAIGTVYEQYF
>TRBV6-5|-|-|TRBJ2-7
TGTGCCAGCAGAGGCGGCGGGAAGCAGTACTTC
CASRGGGKQYF